These 19 T cell receptor beta chains were sequenced from one sample in a study of cytomegalovirus exposure and HLA in healthy donors. The data were produced by immunoSEQ multiplex PCR, yet TCRdb's version contains in-frame clones alone and is incomplete. Among about 150,000 clones listed, 85% to 90% were seen once. The material sequenced was PBMCs. The source is a young woman in good health and CMV-seropositive.

This clone occurred a few times. The V gene is TRBV27, the J gene TRBJ1-2; D is uncertain. The CDR3 extends over 15 amino acids. Trimming took off 6 bases at V and 4 bases at J, with 18 bases between the two ends. Per germline, CDR1 MNHEY and CDR2 SMNVEV (reference sequence). The CDR3 sequence is CASSPVPPSFYGYTF. CDR3 coding DNA: TGTGCCAGCAGCCCTGTCCCCCCGTCCTTCTATGGCTACACCTTC.

The gene calls are TRBV19 and TRBJ2-5; TRBD1 might be the D (6 bases). This CDR3 has 15 amino acids. The V gene's germline CDR1 is LNHDA and CDR2 SQIVND (reference sequence). V was trimmed by 0 bases and J by 3 bases, leaving 11 bases between them. The CDR3 region is CASSIDAGVEETQYF. The CDR3 DNA follows: TGTGCCAGTAGTATAGATGCAGGGGTGGAAGAGACCCAGTACTTC.

The chain has TRBV23-1 and TRBJ2-7, with 9 bases matching TRBD2. TRBV23-1 is reported as an ORF; its role is uncertain. The CDR3 contains 13 residues. V was pared by 9 bases and J by 2 bases, with 5 bases of the junction left unmatched. CDR3 nucleotides: TGCGCCAGTTTAGCGGGAGTCCCCTACGAGCAGTACTTC. Translated: CASLAGVPYEQYF.

The V call is TRBV19, the J call TRBJ2-7, with D maybe TRBD1 (6 bases). Germline CDR1 LNHDA, CDR2 SQIVND (reference sequence). V gave up 3 bases and J gave up 4 bases, with 16 bases separating them. This CDR3 region has 15 residues. CDR3: CASSIGPGVNYEQYF. For the CDR3, the DNA is TGTGCCAGTAGTATTGGCCCAGGGGTAAATTACGAGCAGTACTTC.

The chain is built from TRBV16 and TRBJ1-2, with 8 bases fitting TRBD1. With 3 bases clipped from V and 4 bases from J, the junction kept 4 bases outside the gene matches. Germline CDR1 and CDR2: KGHSY and FQNENV. The CDR3 is 14 residues long. The CDR3, as DNA: TGTGCCAGCAGCCACCTGGACAGGGCCTATGGCTACACCTTC. Protein: CASSHLDRAYGYTF. The full variable domain, completed using reference TRBV16 and TRBJ1-2, is GEEVAQTPKHLVRGEGQKAKLYCAPIKGHSYVFWYQQVLKNEFKFLISFQNENVFDETGMPKERFSAKCLPNSPCSLEIQATKLEDSAVYFCASSHLDRAYGYTFGSGTRLTVV.

DNA of the CDR3: TGTGCCAGCGGAGCGGGAGTGGAGGGCGGGGAGCTGTTTTTT. It translates to CASGAGVEGGELFF. The chain carries TRBV2 and TRBJ2-2; the match to TRBD2 covers 8 bases. V was clipped by 8 bases and J by 7 bases; unmatched bases: 9. The CDR3 covers 14 residues. In germline, CDR1 is SNHLY, CDR2 FYNNEI. The full variable domain, completed using reference TRBV2 and TRBJ2-2, is EPEVTQTPSHQVTQMGQEVILRCVPISNHLYFYWYRQILGQKVEFLVSFYNNEISEKSEIFDDQFSVERPDGSNFTLKIRSTKLEDSAMYFCASGAGVEGGELFFGEGSRLTVL.

This clone turned up a few times. This sequence joins TRBV19 and TRBJ2-1; 13 bases map to TRBD2. The CDR3 runs to 16 residues. With 4 bases clipped from V and 5 bases from J, the junction kept 5 bases outside the gene matches. In germline, CDR1 is LNHDA, CDR2 SQIVND (reference sequence). The CDR3 sequence is CASSRLAGGPNNEQFF. As DNA, the CDR3 is TGTGCCAGTAGTAGACTAGCGGGAGGCCCAAACAATGAGCAGTTCTTC.

The J gene is TRBJ1-2, the V gene TRBV6-5; a weak D match, TRBD1 (5 bases). CDR3 size: 13 residues. CDR1 and CDR2 from the germline V gene are MNHEY and SVGAGI. V lost 6 bases, J lost 3 bases, and 11 bases lay in between. The DNA of the CDR3 is TGTGCCAGCAGCCCCCCAGGGTACTATGGCTACACCTTC. Translating gives CASSPPGYYGYTF.

This sequence joins TRBV19 and TRBJ2-5; D uncertain. V lost 3 bases, J lost 3 bases, and 5 bases lay in between. This CDR3 is 12 amino acids long. Germline lookup yields CDR1 LNHDA and CDR2 SQIVND (reference sequence). CDR3 in DNA: TGTGCCAGTAGTATGGCGGAAGAGACCCAGTACTTC. Its translation is CASSMAEETQYF.

This clone was picked up many times. The rearrangement links TRBV19 to TRBJ1-3, with no clear D. CDR3 size: 12 residues. Germline assignment: CDR1 LNHDA and CDR2 SQIVND (reference sequence). Trimming pared 7 bases from V and 10 bases from J, leaving 14 bases between. CDR3 protein: CASMGVDRTIYF. The CDR3 nucleotides are TGTGCCAGTATGGGCGTCGACCGAACCATATATTTT.

The chain joins TRBV7-2 to TRBJ1-1; 8 bases agree with TRBD1. Germline values: CDR1 SGHTA, CDR2 FQGNSA. V lost 4 bases, J lost 4 bases, and 8 bases stayed unmatched. The CDR3 length is 15 residues. The CDR3 nucleotides read TGTGCCAGCAGCTCAACAGGGGGGGCACGCACTGAAGCTTTCTTT. Its translation: CASSSTGGARTEAFF.

The CDR3 DNA is TGTGCCAGCAGTGATGAGGGTAGCGTAGTCTACAATGAGCAGTTCTTC. This gives the protein CASSDEGSVVYNEQFF. V usage is TRBV2 and J usage is TRBJ2-1, with D perhaps matching TRBD2 (5 bases). Germline V lookup: CDR1 SNHLY, CDR2 FYNNEI. Trimming took 3 bases from V and 3 from J, leaving 15 bases between them. The CDR3 contains 16 residues.

The rearrangement joins TRBV18 to TRBJ1-3; perhaps TRBD1 as D (6 bases). The CDR3 is 15 residues long. V was cut by 2 bases and J by 0 bases, with 8 bases left in between. Germline loops: CDR1 KGHSH, CDR2 LQKENI. CDR3 sequence reads: CASSPMDSSGNTIYF. CDR3 nucleotide sequence: TGTGCCAGCTCACCAATGGACAGCTCTGGAAACACCATATATTTT.

The chain is built from TRBV2 and TRBJ1-4, with TRBD1 matching over 7 bases. The germline V gene has CDR1 SNHLY and CDR2 FYNNEI. J was trimmed by 8 bases and V by 5 bases; bases with no gene match: 11. This CDR3 region has 15 residues. The chain's CDR3 is CASSPRQGSEEKLFF. The DNA of the CDR3 is TGTGCCAGCAGTCCACGACAGGGCAGCGAAGAAAAACTGTTTTTT.

The rearrangement uses TRBV29-1 and TRBJ1-2; TRBD1 aligns across 7 bases. Per germline, CDR1 SQVTM and CDR2 ANQGSEA. Trimming took 4 bases from V and 4 from J; bases not matched to a gene: 3. The CDR3 covers 12 residues. CDR3 sequence (DNA): TGCAGCGTTGGCAAGGGGGCCTATGGCTACACCTTC. This translates into CSVGKGAYGYTF.

This chain uses TRBV11-3 with TRBJ1-4, with 10 positions matching TRBD1. V shed 5 bases and J 7 bases; nucleotides not matched to a gene: 4. CDR1 is SGHNT, CDR2 YENEEA, per germline. The CDR3 length is 14 residues. This chain's CDR3 is CASSGRDRGEKLFF. The CDR3 nucleotides read TGTGCCAGCAGCGGTAGGGACAGGGGTGAAAAACTGTTTTTT. Looking up the rest from reference TRBV11-3 and TRBJ1-4 gives the full variable domain: EAGVVQSPRYKIIEKKQPVAFWCNPISGHNTLYWYLQNLGQGPELLIRYENEEAVDDSQLPKDRFSAERLKGVDSTLKIQPAELGDSAVYLCASSGRDRGEKLFFGSGTQLSVL.

This chain uses TRBV7-9 with TRBJ2-7; 9 nucleotides agree with TRBD2. The V gene's germline CDR1 is SEHNR and CDR2 FQNEAQ (reference sequence). The junction had 9 bases not matched to a gene; V was cut back by 4 bases and J by 5 bases. This CDR3 contains 15 residues. CDR3 amino acids: CASSSPGLASNEQYF. The CDR3 nucleotides read TGTGCCAGCAGCTCTCCGGGACTAGCTTCCAACGAGCAGTACTTC.

This sequence joins TRBV6-4 and TRBJ2-1; D not certain. The germline V gene encodes CDR1 MRHNA and CDR2 SNTAGT. This CDR3 has 15 residues. With 4 bases removed from V and 0 bases from J, the gap between germline ends came to 10 bases. CDR3 sequence: CASSVLPSSYNEQFF. CDR3 nucleotide sequence: TGTGCCAGCAGTGTGCTCCCTAGCTCCTACAATGAGCAGTTCTTC.

The chain uses TRBV6-1 and TRBJ1-1; 7 bases map to TRBD1. V shed 10 bases and J 3 bases; nucleotides not matched to a gene: 8. The CDR3 runs to 13 residues. The germline V gene encodes CDR1 MNHNS and CDR2 SASEGT. For the CDR3, the DNA is TGTGCCACCGAACAGGGGCTTGACACTGAAGCTTTCTTT. Translation: CATEQGLDTEAFF.